This T cell receptor beta chain is drawn from a study of blood T cell repertoires in COVID-19. Study background: Sample material is recorded as cDNA or gDNA derived from T cells, B-cell-depleted T cells, or PBMCs.

A single count supports this clone. CDR3 length equals 13 residues. Germline assignment: CDR1 SGDLS and CDR2 YYNGEE. Trimming left V 3 bases short and J 4 bases short, with 7 bases between. Assay: immunoSEQ multiplex PCR; the TCRdb copy retains only in-frame clones and omits some. The data hold about 73,000 clones, with around 81% observed a single time. This chain connects TRBV9 to TRBJ2-2, with D unresolved. The TCR sequence derives from a human donor in a cohort sampled during active COVID-19. The sequenced material came from peripheral blood. CDR3 bases: TGTGCCAGCAGCGCGCTAGGCACCGGGGAGCTGTTTTTT. It codes for CASSALGTGELFF.